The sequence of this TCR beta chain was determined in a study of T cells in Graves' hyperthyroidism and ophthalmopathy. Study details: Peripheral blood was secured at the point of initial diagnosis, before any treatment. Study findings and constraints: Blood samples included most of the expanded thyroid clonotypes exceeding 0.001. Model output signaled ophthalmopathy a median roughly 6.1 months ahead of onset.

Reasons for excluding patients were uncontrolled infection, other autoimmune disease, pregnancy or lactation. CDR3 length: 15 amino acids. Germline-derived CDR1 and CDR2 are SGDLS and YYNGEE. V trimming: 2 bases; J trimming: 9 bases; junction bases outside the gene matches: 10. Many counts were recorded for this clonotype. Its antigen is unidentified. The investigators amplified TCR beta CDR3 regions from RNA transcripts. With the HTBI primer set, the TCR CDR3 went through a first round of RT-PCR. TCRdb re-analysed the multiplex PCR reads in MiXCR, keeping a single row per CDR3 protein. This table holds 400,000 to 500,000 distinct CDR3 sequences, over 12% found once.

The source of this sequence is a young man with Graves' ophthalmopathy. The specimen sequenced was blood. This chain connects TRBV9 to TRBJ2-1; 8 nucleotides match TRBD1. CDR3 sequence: CASSVRDRSSGEQFF. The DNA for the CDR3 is TGTGCCAGCAGCGTCCGGGACAGGAGTAGTGGTGAGCAGTTCTTC.